This T cell receptor (beta chain) was found in a study of OX40 agonist ivuxolimab in advanced cancers. The study, taken as a whole, reports: Compared with others, partial responders at 0.1-3.0 mg/kg displayed clonal expansion among the lowest. Expanded clones were, on average, more numerous in CD8+ T cells than in CD4+.

A remark on this clone: Its matching antigen is unknown.

Repertoires were generated with immunoSEQ multiplex PCR, while TCRdb's copy carries only in-frame clones and drops some. The table lists roughly 35,000 clones, less than 90% of them singletons, with about 4.2% in the top ten. The CDR3 contains 17 residues. Trimming took off 3 bases at V and 4 bases at J, with 21 bases between the two ends. CDR1 SGHAT and CDR2 FQNNGV come from the germline V gene. The chain carries TRBV11-2 and TRBJ1-1; D perhaps matches TRBD1 (6 bases). This receptor was obtained from an adult with an advanced solid tumor such as melanoma, head and neck, liver or kidney cancer. The starting material was CD4+ or CD8+ T cells sorted from blood, obtained in a trial of the OX40 agonist ivuxolimab. The CDR3 DNA is TGTGCCAGCAGCTTGCTAGGGGGGAACAGCTTTGGCACTGAAGCTTTCTTT. This encodes CASSLLGGNSFGTEAFF. The full variable domain, rest sourced from reference TRBV11-2 and TRBJ1-1, is EAGVAQSPRYKIIEKRQSVAFWCNPISGHATLYWYQQILGQGPKLLIQFQNNGVVDDSQLPKDRFSAERLKGVDSTLKIQPAKLEDSAVYLCASSLLGGNSFGTEAFFGQGTRLTVV.